This TCR beta chain was identified in a study of post-analysis software for immune sequencing data. Looking at the study overall: Patients had relapsing-remitting, secondary progressive or progressive-relapsing multiple sclerosis; some lacked subtype.

Whole-study results and caveats: In multiple sclerosis, normalized Chao1 diversity was significantly below that of controls. Controls showed lower frequencies than patients for five TRBV segments, and TRBV5-6, TRBV5-1 and TRBV20-1 were among these.

In its sample, this clonotype was seen a few times. Antigen specificity is unknown. Trimming took off 6 bases at V and 3 bases at J, with 9 bases between the two ends. The CDR3 is 12 amino acids. Unique molecular identifiers tagged the TCR beta cDNA libraries. T cells numbering about 1 to 11 million yielded 450,000 to 500,000 cDNA molecules. TCRdb redid the calling of the PCR reads with MiXCR, one entry per CDR3 protein. In the table there are more than 350,000 distinct CDR3 sequences, about 40% of which are singletons. Sequencing was carried out using blood. The TCR sequence derives from a girl aged 2 to 9 with multiple sclerosis. The chain is built from TRBV12-3 or TRBV12-4 and TRBJ2-7, with D tentatively TRBD1 (6 bases). CDR3 bases: TGTGCCAGCAGGACGGACAGCTACGAGCAGTACTTC. It translates to CASRTDSYEQYF.